This record covers a single T cell receptor (beta chain). A minimum of 5 micrograms of total RNA was extracted per sample. This entry comes from a study of blood T cells in healthy people across ages. It was with a sample-barcoded 5' primer and a J-beta primer mix that a second PCR of about 6 to 12 cycles was run. The template-switch adaptor, which had 12 random nucleotides, put a tag on each cDNA molecule. TCRdb re-called the 5' RACE reads with MiXCR, one entry per CDR3 protein. In the table there are 1.5 million to 2 million distinct CDR3 sequences, roughly 27% of which are singletons. The CDR3 is 16 amino acids. From germline, CDR1 is SGHNT and CDR2 YYREEE (reference sequence). V lost 4 bases, J lost 1 base, and 8 bases stayed unmatched.

This sequence originates from a woman under 40 in good health. Source material: blood. The rearrangement joins TRBV5-4 to TRBJ2-1; 7 bases map to TRBD2. CDR3 in DNA: TGTGCCAGCAGCCCGGCTCTAGCGGAGTCCTACAATGAGCAGTTCTTC. This encodes CASSPALAESYNEQFF.